This T cell receptor beta chain was sequenced for a study of cytomegalovirus exposure and HLA in healthy donors. Study as a whole: A subsequent analysis stated that the 120 or so validation repertoires were run on the same platform as the roughly 620 first-cohort repertoires.

Here immunoSEQ multiplex PCR was the method, and the copy in TCRdb shows in-frame clones only, minus some. The sample carries 150,000 to 200,000 clones, around four fifths recorded once. Germline CDR1 reads SGHRS; CDR2 reads YFSETQ. V shed 2 bases, J shed 3 bases, and the junction held 17 bases outside the gene matches. The CDR3 runs to 19 residues. The chain links TRBV5-1 to TRBJ2-7, with 10 positions matching TRBD1. The sample taken for sequencing was PBMCs. The receptor was derived from a man younger than 45 in good health and CMV-seropositive. CDR3 nucleotides: TGCGCCAGCAGCTTATCTTATTCCGGGACAGGGGCAAATTTCTACGAGCAGTACTTC. This codes for CASSLSYSGTGANFYEQYF.